This is a list of T cell receptor beta chains from one sample in a study of T cells in pancreatic ductal adenocarcinoma. Measured with immunoSEQ multiplex PCR; TCRdb has only the in-frame clones, and not every one. The sample yields 4,500 to 5,000 clones, approximately 79% seen once. Sequencing was done on a sample of pancreatic tumor tissue. The receptors come from a human donor with pancreatic ductal adenocarcinoma. The donor label of this sample is uncertain. The CDR3 runs from the conserved cysteine through the conserved F or W. A D gene is named only where the DNA matches it firmly. The listing skips clone size in some rows; elsewhere it reads once, few, many or a size class.

TGTGCCAGTAGTGGGGCACTCACTAACTATGGCTACACCTTC | CASSGALTNYGYTF | TRBV19 | 14 | TRBJ1-2 | NA | NA
TGTGCCAGCAGCCAAGATCTTATAGGGCCAAATTCACCCCTCCACTTT | CASSQDLIGPNSPLHF | TRBV4-2 | 16 | TRBJ1-6 | large | NA
TGTGCCAGCAGCTCCTTTACAGGGGGCGCGAGCTATGGCTACACCTTC | CASSSFTGGASYGYTF | TRBV7-2 | 16 | TRBJ1-2 | few | TRBD1
TGTGCCAGCAGCGTAGCTTCGCAGGGTACTGGCTACACCTTC | CASSVASQGTGYTF | TRBV9 | 14 | TRBJ1-2 | NA | NA
TGTGCCAGCAGCTTTGGTCGGGGCCACACTGAAGCTTTCTTT | CASSFGRGHTEAFF | TRBV11-3 | 14 | TRBJ1-1 | NA | NA
TGTGCCAGCAGCTTACGGACGGAACATAACTATGGCTACACCTTC | CASSLRTEHNYGYTF | TRBV7-2 | 15 | TRBJ1-2 | NA | NA
TGCGCCAGCAGCCCCCGGGGACAGGGGGCGGACGAGCAGTACTTC | CASSPRGQGADEQYF | TRBV4-3 | 15 | TRBJ2-7 | once | TRBD1
TGTGCCACCAGCAGAGATCTGGGGCAGGGGATCTCCTTGGGCTACACCTTC | CATSRDLGQGISLGYTF | TRBV15 | 17 | TRBJ1-2 | NA | NA
TGCGCCAGCAGCTTGGGCTCCATATCAGGGGCCCACTCCTACGAGCAGTACTTC | CASSLGSISGAHSYEQYF | TRBV5-1 | 18 | TRBJ2-7 | large | NA
TGCAGCGGGACTAGCGGGAGCCTCGGGAACACCGGGGAGCTGTTTTTT | CSGTSGSLGNTGELFF | TRBV29-1 | 16 | TRBJ2-2 | NA | TRBD2
TGTGCCACCAGCAGGACCAGCGGGAGCGACGAGCAGTACTTC | CATSRTSGSDEQYF | TRBV15 | 14 | TRBJ2-7 | NA | TRBD2
TGTGCCAGTAGTCTCACGACGGAAACTGAAGCTTTCTTT | CASSLTTETEAFF | TRBV19 | 13 | TRBJ1-1 | NA | NA
TGTGCCAGCAGACCAAGACTAGCGGGGCCCTCCTACGAGCAGTACTTC | CASRPRLAGPSYEQYF | TRBV27 | 16 | TRBJ2-7 | NA | TRBD2
TGCGCCAGCAGCCAATTTCCGCCGGCGAGCACTAGCTCCTACAATGAGCAGTTCTTC | CASSQFPPASTSSYNEQFF | TRBV4-1 | 19 | TRBJ2-1 | NA | NA
TGTGCCAGCAGCCCTATATACAGGGATGTGAGGATGAGCTATGGCTACACCTTC | CASSPIYRDVRMSYGYTF | TRBV5-4 | 18 | TRBJ1-2 | few | NA
TGTGCCAGCAGCCCTAAGGGCAGTTCCTACGAGCAGTACTTC | CASSPKGSSYEQYF | TRBV9 | 14 | TRBJ2-7 | NA | NA
TGTGCCAGCAGCGTAGCTGGTCCAGTCGCGGTAGGAAACACCATATATTTT | CASSVAGPVAVGNTIYF | TRBV9 | 17 | TRBJ1-3 | NA | NA
TGTGCCAGCAGTTTGGGAGCCAGGATATACACCGGGGAGCTGTTTTTT | CASSLGARIYTGELFF | TRBV27 | 16 | TRBJ2-2 | NA | NA
TGCGCCAGCAGCCGGGACGGAAGCTCCTACGAGCAGTACTTC | CASSRDGSSYEQYF | TRBV5-1 | 14 | TRBJ2-7 | NA | NA
TGTGCCAGCAGCTTGTATCATAGAGGGATTTACTATGGCTACACCTTC | CASSLYHRGIYYGYTF | TRBV5-6 | 16 | TRBJ1-2 | NA | NA
TGTGCCAGCAGCCATCGGACAGGGGGCGCTCTGTATGGCTACACCTTC | CASSHRTGGALYGYTF | TRBV27 | 16 | TRBJ1-2 | NA | TRBD1
TGTGCCAGCAGCCCCGGGACTAGCCTCTACAATGAGCAGTTCTTC | CASSPGTSLYNEQFF | TRBV11-3 | 15 | TRBJ2-1 | NA | TRBD2
TGTGCCAGCAGCTTAGCACCGGGACAGGGGGCGAGTGAAGCTTTCTTT | CASSLAPGQGASEAFF | TRBV7-2 | 16 | TRBJ1-1 | NA | TRBD1
TGTGCCAGCAGCGTAGGGGCCGGCGCTGAAGCTTTCTTT | CASSVGAGAEAFF | TRBV9 | 13 | TRBJ1-1 | NA | NA
TGTGCCAGCAGCTTGGGTTGGGGTGACTATGGCTACACCTTC | CASSLGWGDYGYTF | TRBV7-9 | 14 | TRBJ1-2 | NA | NA
TGTGCCAGCAGTGAAGCCCCCCCAAGGCAGGGGGCGCTTGGCTACACCTTC | CASSEAPPRQGALGYTF | TRBV2 | 17 | TRBJ1-2 | NA | TRBD1
TGCAGCGTTGACCCCGGGAGCCATGAGCAGTTCTTC | CSVDPGSHEQFF | TRBV29-1 | 12 | TRBJ2-1 | NA | NA
TGTGCCAGCAGTTCTGTCGGGGGGCTCGATGAGCAGTTCTTC | CASSSVGGLDEQFF | TRBV6-6 | 14 | TRBJ2-1 | NA | NA
TGTGCCAGCAGTGACCGGGAAGGCGAGCAGTACTTC | CASSDREGEQYF | TRBV2 | 12 | TRBJ2-7 | NA | NA
TGCGCCAGCAGCTTGGCCGGGACAGGGCCTCCTAGCACAGATACGCAGTATTTT | CASSLAGTGPPSTDTQYF | TRBV5-1 | 18 | TRBJ2-3 | NA | TRBD1
TGTGCCAGCAGTTTCCCCCGACGGGGGTCAAGCTCCTACAATGAGCAGTTCTTC | CASSFPRRGSSSYNEQFF | TRBV11-3 | 18 | TRBJ2-1 | few | NA
TGTGCCAGCAGCTTAGCGGTGGTCGGACAGGGGGCGAACTATGGCTACACCTTC | CASSLAVVGQGANYGYTF | TRBV7-2 | 18 | TRBJ1-2 | NA | TRBD1
TGTGCCAGCAGCGTCGTCAGTCTAACAGGGGCCCAAGGGGAGACCCAGTACTTC | CASSVVSLTGAQGETQYF | TRBV7-3 | 18 | TRBJ2-5 | NA | TRBD1
TGTGCCAGCAGTGGGTCTCAAGAGACCCAGTACTTC | CASSGSQETQYF | TRBV2 | 12 | TRBJ2-5 | NA | NA
TGTGCCAGCAGCCAAGATTCACAGGGAAACTCTGGGGCCAACGTCCTGACTTTC | CASSQDSQGNSGANVLTF | TRBV4-2 | 18 | TRBJ2-6 | NA | NA
TGTGCCAGCAGCTTGGCCGGCGGAGCTAACTATGGCTACACCTTC | CASSLAGGANYGYTF | TRBV5-5 | 15 | TRBJ1-2 | NA | NA
TGTGCCAGCAGCCCCTCCGGGACAGGGGATTTAATTTCACCCCTCCACTTT | CASSPSGTGDLISPLHF | TRBV7-9 | 17 | TRBJ1-6 | NA | TRBD1
TGTGCCAGCAGCCCGCCAGCGGGAGCTAGCCAGTACTTC | CASSPPAGASQYF | TRBV5-6 | 13 | TRBJ2-5 | NA | TRBD2
TGTGCCAGCACGGCGGCAGGGGGCTACGCGGAAGCTTTCTTT | CASTAAGGYAEAFF | TRBV6-5 | 14 | TRBJ1-1 | few | TRBD1
TGTGCCAGCAGCGATAGACAGGGTAATTCACCCCTCCACTTT | CASSDRQGNSPLHF | TRBV9 | 14 | TRBJ1-6 | NA | TRBD1
TGCGCCAGCAGTGAGTCGAGTTTTGACAGGTACTTC | CASSESSFDRYF | TRBV10-1 | 12 | TRBJ2-4 | NA | NA